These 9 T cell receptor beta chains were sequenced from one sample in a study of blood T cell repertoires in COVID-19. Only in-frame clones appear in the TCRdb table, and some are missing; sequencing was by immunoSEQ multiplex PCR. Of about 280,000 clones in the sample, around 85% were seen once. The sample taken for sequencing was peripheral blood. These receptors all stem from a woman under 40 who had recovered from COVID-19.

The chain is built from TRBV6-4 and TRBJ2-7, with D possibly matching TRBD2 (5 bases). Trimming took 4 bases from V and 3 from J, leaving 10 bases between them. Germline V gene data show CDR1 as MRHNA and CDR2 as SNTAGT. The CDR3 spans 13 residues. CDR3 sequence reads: CASSAETSYEQYF. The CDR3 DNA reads TGTGCCAGCAGTGCGGAAACTAGCTACGAGCAGTACTTC.

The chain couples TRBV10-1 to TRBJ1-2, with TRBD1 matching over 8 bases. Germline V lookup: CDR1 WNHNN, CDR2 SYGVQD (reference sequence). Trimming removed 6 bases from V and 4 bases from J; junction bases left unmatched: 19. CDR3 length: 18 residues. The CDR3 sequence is CASRPLQGDCSHGYGYTF. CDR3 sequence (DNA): TGCGCCAGCAGGCCATTACAGGGGGATTGCTCCCATGGCTATGGCTACACCTTC.

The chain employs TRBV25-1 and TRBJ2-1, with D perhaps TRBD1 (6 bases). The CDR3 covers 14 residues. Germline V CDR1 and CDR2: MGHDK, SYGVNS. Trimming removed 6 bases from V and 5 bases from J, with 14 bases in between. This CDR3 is CASRHPDRNNEQFF. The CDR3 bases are TGTGCCAGCAGACACCCGGACAGAAACAATGAGCAGTTCTTC.

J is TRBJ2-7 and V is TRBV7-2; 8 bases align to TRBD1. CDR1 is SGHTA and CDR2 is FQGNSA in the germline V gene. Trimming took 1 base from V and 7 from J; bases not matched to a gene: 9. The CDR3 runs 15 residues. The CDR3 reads CASSLGSQGASEQYF. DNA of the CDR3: TGTGCCAGCAGCTTAGGCAGCCAGGGGGCCAGTGAGCAGTACTTC.

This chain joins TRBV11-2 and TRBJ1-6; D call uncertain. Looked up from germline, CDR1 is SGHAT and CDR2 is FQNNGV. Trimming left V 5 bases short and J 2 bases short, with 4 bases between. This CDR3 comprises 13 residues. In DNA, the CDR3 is TGTGCCAGCAGCCTCGCCTATAATTCACCCCTCCACTTT. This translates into CASSLAYNSPLHF.

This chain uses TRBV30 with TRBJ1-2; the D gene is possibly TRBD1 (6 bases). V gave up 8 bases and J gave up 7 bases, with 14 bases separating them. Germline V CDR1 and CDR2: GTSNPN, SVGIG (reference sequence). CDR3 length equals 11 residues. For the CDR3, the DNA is TGTGCCCCTCAGGGGCTTAGTGGCTACACCTTC. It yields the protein CAPQGLSGYTF. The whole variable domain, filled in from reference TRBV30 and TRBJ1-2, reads SQTIHQWPATLVQPVGSPLSLECTVEGTSNPNLYWYRQAAGRGLQLLFYSVGIGQISSEVPQNLSASRPQDRQFILSSKKLLLSDSGFYLCAPQGLSGYTFGSGTRLTVV.

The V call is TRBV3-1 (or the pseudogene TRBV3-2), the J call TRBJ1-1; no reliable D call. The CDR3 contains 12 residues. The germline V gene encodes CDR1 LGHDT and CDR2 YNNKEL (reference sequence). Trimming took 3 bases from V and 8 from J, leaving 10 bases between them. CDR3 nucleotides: TGTGCCAGCAGCCATCGCGCCTCCGAAGCTTTCTTT. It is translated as CASSHRASEAFF.

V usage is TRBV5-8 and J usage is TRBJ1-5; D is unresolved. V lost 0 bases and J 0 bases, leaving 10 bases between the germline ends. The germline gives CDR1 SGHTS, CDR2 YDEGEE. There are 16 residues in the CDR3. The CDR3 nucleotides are TGTGCCAGCAGCTTGGGAGCCCGGGGTAGCAATCAGCCCCAGCATTTT. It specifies CASSLGARGSNQPQHF.

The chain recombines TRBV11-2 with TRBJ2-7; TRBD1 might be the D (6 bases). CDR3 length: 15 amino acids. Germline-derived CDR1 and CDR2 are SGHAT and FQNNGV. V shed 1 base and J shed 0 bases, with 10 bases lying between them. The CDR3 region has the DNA TGTGCCAGCAGCTTAGGGACAGACCTCTCCTACGAGCAGTACTTC. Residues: CASSLGTDLSYEQYF.